These T cell receptor beta chains were read from a single sample in a study of T cells in Graves' hyperthyroidism and ophthalmopathy. Using its own MiXCR run on the multiplex PCR reads, TCRdb lists one record per CDR3 protein. The table has roughly 530,000 distinct CDR3 sequences, 17% seen once; the top ten hold 15% to 20%. Sequencing was performed on blood. These receptors were obtained from a woman between 18 and 29 years old with Graves' ophthalmopathy. Each CDR3 is given with its conserved first and last residue. A D gene is named only where the DNA matches it firmly. Where a row states a size, it is once, few, many or the class of an expanded clone; other rows omit it.

v_call,j_call,d_call,clone_size,cdr3_nt,cdr3_aa
TRBV5-6,TRBJ1-2,-,-,TGTGCCAGCAGCTTGGGACCGGATAACTATGGCTACACCTTC,CASSLGPDNYGYTF
TRBV12-3/TRBV12-4,TRBJ2-6,-,many,TGTGCCAGCAGTCAATGGGGGAGCTCTGGGGCCAACGTCCTGACTTTC,CASSQWGSSGANVLTF
TRBV6-1,TRBJ2-5,-,few,TGTGCCAGCAGTGAATCGACCCAGTACTTC,CASSESTQYF
TRBV29-1,TRBJ2-2,TRBD1,few,TGCAGCGTCCCCGGGACAGGGCCGAACACCGGGGAGCTGTTTTTT,CSVPGTGPNTGELFF
TRBV6-2/TRBV6-3,TRBJ2-7,-,many,TGTGCCAGCAGTTCCCGGACGGGTACCTACGAGCAGTACTTC,CASSSRTGTYEQYF
TRBV28,TRBJ2-7,TRBD2,many,TGTGCCAGCAGTTTGGGAGGGTCGGAGGTCTACGAGCAGTACTTC,CASSLGGSEVYEQYF
TRBV6-5,TRBJ1-6,-,many,TGTGCCAGCAGTTACCGAGGCAGGCCGGATTCACCCCTCCACTTT,CASSYRGRPDSPLHF
TRBV9,TRBJ1-5,TRBD1,-,TGTGCCAGTGGGAACGGGACAGTTGGGGAGCCCCAGCATTTT,CASGNGTVGEPQHF
TRBV12-3/TRBV12-4,TRBJ2-1,TRBD2,many,TGTGCCAGCAGTTTAGCGTACCTCGGGGGGAGCTCCTACAATGAGCAGTTCTTC,CASSLAYLGGSSYNEQFF
TRBV7-3,TRBJ2-1,TRBD1,many,TGTGCCAGCAGCTTAACGGCCATGGGACAGGGCTTAGGGAATGAGCAGTTCTTC,CASSLTAMGQGLGNEQFF
TRBV7-2,TRBJ2-5,-,many,TGTGCCAGCAGCTTAGCGACTATTCAAGAGACCCAGTACTTC,CASSLATIQETQYF
TRBV3-1,TRBJ1-4,-,few,TGTGCCAGCAGCCAAGGGAGGCAGGTTAATGAAAAACTGTTTTTT,CASSQGRQVNEKLFF
TRBV6-1,TRBJ1-6,-,many,TGTGCCAGCAGTGAAGGCCTTGGGACTTCACCCCTCCACTTT,CASSEGLGTSPLHF
TRBV7-8,TRBJ1-6,-,-,TGTGCCAGCAGCCCTAGGGTATTCGGGGACGGAAATAATTCACCCCTCCACTTT,CASSPRVFGDGNNSPLHF
TRBV28,TRBJ2-7,-,many,TGTGCCAGCAGTTTAGGGGGGTCTAGGTCCTACGAGCAGTACTTC,CASSLGGSRSYEQYF
TRBV3-1,TRBJ2-7,TRBD1,-,TGTGCCAGCAGCATGGACAGGGGGCGAGGGTACGAGCAGTACTTC,CASSMDRGRGYEQYF
TRBV3-1,TRBJ2-1,-,few,TGTGCCAGCAGCCAAGTCAAGGGGGTAACTAGGGGACTATACAATGAGCAGTTCTTC,CASSQVKGVTRGLYNEQFF
TRBV27,TRBJ2-1,TRBD2,many,TGTGCCAGCAGTTATCTAGCGGGACCAACGTACAATGAGCAGTTCTTC,CASSYLAGPTYNEQFF
TRBV3-1,TRBJ1-6,-,many,TGTGCCAGCAGCCAAGATGATAGGTATAATTCACCCCTCCACTTT,CASSQDDRYNSPLHF
TRBV12-3/TRBV12-4,TRBJ2-3,TRBD2,many,TGTGCCAGCAGTACTCTCGGGGGGAATACGCAGTATTTT,CASSTLGGNTQYF
TRBV20-1,TRBJ2-1,TRBD2,-,TGCAGTGCTAGACCGGGGAGGGCCTCCTACAATGAGCAGTTCTTC,CSARPGRASYNEQFF
TRBV2,TRBJ1-4,-,many,TGTGCCAGCAGGGAGGACAGAGAAAATGAAAAACTGTTTTTT,CASREDRENEKLFF
TRBV27,TRBJ2-7,TRBD2,many,TGTGCCAGCAAGGGACTAGCGGACTACGAGCAGTACTTC,CASKGLADYEQYF
TRBV7-8,TRBJ2-7,-,few,TGTGCCAGCAGCGAAGTAGTACACGAGCAGTACTTC,CASSEVVHEQYF
TRBV6-2/TRBV6-3,TRBJ2-4,-,few,TGTGCCAGTGTTCGGGCAGGGGCCAAAAACATTCAGTACTTC,CASVRAGAKNIQYF
TRBV20-1,TRBJ2-7,TRBD2,many,TGCAGTGCCGGGGCCGGACTAGCGGGAGTTGGAGGCCACGAGCAGTACTTC,CSAGAGLAGVGGHEQYF
TRBV30,TRBJ2-5,-,-,TGTGCCTGGAGTAACGGGAATCAAGAGACCCAGTACTTC,CAWSNGNQETQYF
TRBV19,TRBJ2-1,-,few,TGTGCCAGTAGTAGCCAGGAATATGAGCAGTTCTTC,CASSSQEYEQFF
TRBV6-1,TRBJ1-1,TRBD1,-,TGTGCCACAAAGCCGGGACAGGGGAACACTGAAGCTTTCTTT,CATKPGQGNTEAFF
TRBV2,TRBJ2-5,-,many,TGTGCCAGCAGTGGACGTCGAGAGACCCAGTACTTC,CASSGRRETQYF
TRBV7-2,TRBJ2-3,-,many,TGTGCCAGCAGCTTAAGGGCGGGACCCTCTAGCACAGATACGCAGTATTTT,CASSLRAGPSSTDTQYF
TRBV30,TRBJ1-2,-,many,TGTGCCTGGACCAAGACAGTCTATGGCTACACCTTC,CAWTKTVYGYTF